This T cell receptor beta chain was identified in a study of T cells in Graves' hyperthyroidism and ophthalmopathy. What was amplified from RNA transcripts were TCR beta CDR3 regions. An initial round of RT-PCR targeting the TCR CDR3 relied on the HTBI primer set. TCRdb used MiXCR to reprocess the multiplex PCR reads, holding one entry per CDR3 protein. The sample lists some 460,000 distinct CDR3 sequences; roughly 14% were seen once. The V end lost 6 bases, the J end lost 3 bases, and 18 bases lay between the germline ends. CDR3 length: 15 amino acids. CDR1 is DFQATT and CDR2 is SNEGSKA in the germline V gene (reference sequence). Pregnant or lactating patients were excluded, as were those with uncontrolled infection or other autoimmune disease. Study-wide points: Blood also contained most expanded thyroid clonotypes above 0.001.

This clonotype was seen a few times. What it binds is unknown. The sequencing input was blood. The sequence was obtained from a woman aged 18-30 years with Graves' hyperthyroidism. The chain has TRBV20-1 and TRBJ1-3; D ambiguous. The CDR3 protein is CSALQRAQDGNTIYF. The CDR3 coding sequence is TGCAGTGCCCTACAGCGGGCGCAAGATGGAAACACCATATATTTT.